Listed below are T cell receptor beta chains from one sample, sequenced in a study of T cell repertoires in cytomegalovirus infection. The antigens of these receptors remain unknown. TCRdb reprocessed the reads with MiXCR, giving one entry per CDR3 protein. The sample holds roughly 340,000 distinct CDR3 sequences, 29% seen once. The specimen was cultured PBMCs, collected from culture after CMV antigen stimulation. The receptors derive from a human donor in good health (CMV status not recorded). Some clones in this sample may be carry-over from other donors' samples. The CDR3 runs from the conserved cysteine through the conserved F or W. A D gene is named only where the DNA matches it firmly. Not all rows give a size; the values are once, few, many and, for expanded clones, a class.

clone_size	v_call	j_call	d_call	cdr3_length	cdr3_aa	cdr3_nt
.	TRBV12-3/TRBV12-4	TRBJ2-3	.	11	CASTTRDTQYF	TGTGCCAGCACCACGAGGGATACGCAGTATTTT
few	TRBV7-3	TRBJ2-7	.	14	CASSPLGGSYEQYF	TGTGCCAGCAGCCCGTTGGGGGGCTCCTACGAGCAGTACTTC
.	TRBV7-2	TRBJ2-7	TRBD2	16	CASSRAGGLSSYEQYF	TGTGCCAGCAGCCGCGCGGGAGGGCTTAGCTCCTACGAGCAGTACTTC
.	TRBV7-2	TRBJ2-2	.	16	CASSPRGGQNTGELFF	TGTGCCAGCAGCCCTAGAGGGGGACAGAACACCGGGGAGCTGTTTTTT
.	TRBV19	TRBJ1-5	.	16	CASSIPGFRGNQPQHF	TGTGCCAGTAGTATACCGGGTTTTAGGGGCAATCAGCCCCAGCATTTT
.	TRBV6-1	TRBJ1-3	TRBD1	15	CASRHRGRAGNTIYF	TGTGCCAGCAGGCACAGGGGGCGAGCTGGAAACACCATATATTTT
.	TRBV20-1	TRBJ2-4	.	12	CSAKAAKNIQYF	TGCAGTGCTAAAGCAGCCAAAAACATTCAGTACTTC
.	TRBV19	TRBJ2-3	TRBD1	14	CASTTGLGTDTQYF	TGTGCCAGTACGACAGGGTTGGGGACAGATACGCAGTATTTT
few	TRBV11-3	TRBJ1-6	.	13	CASSNSGNSPLHF	TGTGCCAGCAGCAACTCAGGGAATTCACCCCTCCACTTT
.	TRBV6-6	TRBJ1-2	.	14	CASSYSSGAVGYTF	TGTGCCAGCAGTTACTCGTCAGGGGCGGTTGGCTACACCTTC
.	TRBV6-8	TRBJ2-1	TRBD2	17	CASSESWGLAPGNEQFF	TGTGCCAGCAGCGAAAGTTGGGGACTAGCCCCCGGCAATGAGCAGTTCTTC
.	TRBV28	TRBJ1-5	TRBD1	14	CASNPQGANQPQHF	TGTGCCAGCAACCCACAGGGGGCCAATCAGCCCCAGCATTTT
.	TRBV7-9	TRBJ2-5	TRBD1	14	CASSLSPGGETQYF	TGTGCCAGCAGCTTATCACCAGGGGGAGAGACCCAGTACTTC
once	TRBV19	TRBJ1-2	.	12	CASLASRYGYTF	TGTGCCAGTCTGGCCAGCCGCTATGGCTACACCTTC
.	TRBV5-1	TRBJ2-1	.	15	CASSLRGGIYNEQFF	TGCGCCAGCAGCTTGAGGGGGGGGATATACAATGAGCAGTTCTTC
.	TRBV12-3/TRBV12-4	TRBJ1-2	TRBD1	15	CASSRGQGTDYGYTF	TGTGCCAGCAGTAGAGGACAGGGGACGGACTATGGCTACACCTTC
.	TRBV7-4	TRBJ1-4	TRBD1	12	CASGTGDEKLFF	TGTGCCTCCGGGACAGGGGATGAAAAACTGTTTTTT
few	TRBV7-2	TRBJ2-1	.	12	CASSYIQGEQFF	TGTGCCAGCAGCTATATCCAGGGGGAGCAGTTCTTC
.	TRBV7-8	TRBJ1-2	.	13	CASSLAVDGRYTF	TGTGCCAGCAGCTTAGCCGTGGACGGGCGGTACACCTTC
few	TRBV14	TRBJ2-2	TRBD2	15	CASSQLAGLTGELFF	TGTGCCAGCAGCCAGCTAGCGGGACTCACCGGGGAGCTGTTTTTT
.	TRBV10-3	TRBJ2-7	.	14	CATSRAGRSYEQYF	TGTGCCACCTCCCGGGCGGGGAGAAGCTACGAGCAGTACTTC
.	TRBV2	TRBJ2-5	.	11	CGYLYQETQYF	TGTGGCTACCTGTACCAAGAGACCCAGTACTTC
.	TRBV7-8	TRBJ1-5	TRBD1	17	CASSPRTGRVLDQPQHF	TGTGCCAGCAGCCCACGGACAGGGAGAGTCTTGGATCAGCCCCAGCATTTT
.	TRBV5-1	TRBJ2-1	TRBD2	15	CASRTTLAGVNEQFF	TGCGCCAGCCGAACGACCCTAGCGGGGGTCAATGAGCAGTTCTTC
.	TRBV7-9	TRBJ1-5	.	16	CASSPSGRDSNQPQHF	TGTGCCAGCAGCCCAAGTGGCAGGGATAGCAATCAGCCCCAGCATTTT
many	TRBV4-2	TRBJ2-1	.	14	CASSQGGRYNEQFF	TGTGCCAGCAGCCAAGGCGGGCGCTACAATGAGCAGTTCTTC
.	TRBV3-1	TRBJ2-7	TRBD2	14	CASSQKPSGYEQYF	TGTGCCAGCAGCCAAAAACCTAGCGGCTACGAGCAGTACTTC
few	TRBV19	TRBJ1-5	.	12	CASSIKSQPQHF	TGTGCCAGTAGTATAAAAAGTCAGCCCCAGCATTTT
.	TRBV6-2/TRBV6-3	TRBJ2-7	.	13	CASSPTTSYEQYF	TGTGCCAGCAGTCCTACAACATCCTACGAGCAGTACTTC
few	TRBV7-4	TRBJ1-2	TRBD1	16	CASSFGDRRPNYGYTF	TGTGCCAGCAGCTTCGGGGACAGGCGACCTAACTATGGCTACACCTTC
.	TRBV30	TRBJ1-1	TRBD1	15	CAWSFLGQGNTEAFF	TGTGCCTGGAGTTTCCTCGGACAGGGGAACACTGAAGCTTTCTTT
many	TRBV4-2	TRBJ2-3	TRBD1	19	CASSQQGQGVGLGSDTQYF	TGTGCCAGCAGCCAACAGGGACAGGGGGTAGGCCTCGGCTCAGATACGCAGTATTTT
.	TRBV10-3	TRBJ2-1	TRBD1	16	CAITGQGAQSYNEQFF	TGTGCCATCACCGGGCAGGGGGCCCAGTCATACAATGAGCAGTTCTTC
.	TRBV19	TRBJ1-4	TRBD1	15	CASQNSGTGYEKLFF	TGTGCCAGTCAAAATTCCGGGACAGGGTATGAAAAACTGTTTTTT
few	TRBV10-2	TRBJ2-5	.	13	CASRTGTHETQYF	TGCGCCAGCAGGACTGGGACCCACGAGACCCAGTACTTC
few	TRBV20-1	TRBJ1-2	.	12	CSARGFSRGYTF	TGCAGTGCTAGAGGATTCTCCCGGGGCTACACCTTC
few	TRBV7-3	TRBJ2-7	TRBD2	14	CASSQSGNSYEQYF	TGTGCCAGCAGCCAGAGCGGGAACTCCTACGAGCAGTACTTC
few	TRBV29-1	TRBJ2-5	.	12	CTGGRGQETQYF	TGCACCGGAGGGCGCGGACAAGAGACCCAGTACTTC